This is a list of T cell receptor beta chains from one sample in a study of blood T cell repertoires in COVID-19. Assay used: immunoSEQ multiplex PCR; TCRdb lists only in-frame clones, some missing. The sample consists of under 40,000 clones, 70% to 90% of them appearing once. Material for sequencing was peripheral blood. The receptors derive from a man in his 70s with active COVID-19. Both conserved end residues are part of each CDR3. D genes are given only for firm matches. A clone size is listed for some rows: how often the clone was seen (once, few, many), or a class if it is expanded.

j_call: TRBJ2-1; d_call: .; v_call: TRBV5-8; clone_size: .; cdr3_nt: TGTGCCAGCAGCGCGGGACTTTCCTCCTACAATGAGCAGTTCTTC; cdr3_aa: CASSAGLSSYNEQFF
j_call: TRBJ1-1; d_call: TRBD1; v_call: TRBV29-1; clone_size: .; cdr3_nt: TGCAGCGTACCAGGGACAGTTGAAGCTTTCTTT; cdr3_aa: CSVPGTVEAFF
j_call: TRBJ1-2; d_call: .; v_call: TRBV7-9; clone_size: few; cdr3_nt: TGTGCGGGCGGGGCCGAATATGGCTACACCTTC; cdr3_aa: CAGGAEYGYTF
j_call: TRBJ2-2; d_call: TRBD1; v_call: TRBV9; clone_size: .; cdr3_nt: TGTGCCAGCAGCGCCGGGACAGGGAAGAAGGACGGGGAGCTGTTTTTT; cdr3_aa: CASSAGTGKKDGELFF
j_call: TRBJ1-2; d_call: .; v_call: TRBV19; clone_size: .; cdr3_nt: TGTGCCAGTAGTATGGGGGGGCGCGGGAACTATGGCTACACCTTC; cdr3_aa: CASSMGGRGNYGYTF
j_call: TRBJ2-7; d_call: TRBD1; v_call: TRBV7-2; clone_size: .; cdr3_nt: TGTGCCAGCAGCTTGTTCGGGACAGGGTTCTACGAGCAGTACTTC; cdr3_aa: CASSLFGTGFYEQYF
j_call: TRBJ2-1; d_call: TRBD2; v_call: TRBV6-5; clone_size: .; cdr3_nt: TGTGCCAGCAGTTCGGCTAGCGGGAGGCTTTACAATGAGCAGTTCTTC; cdr3_aa: CASSSASGRLYNEQFF
j_call: TRBJ1-2; d_call: TRBD1; v_call: TRBV6-6; clone_size: .; cdr3_nt: TGTGCCAGCAGTTACTCGCGGGACAGGGCCGGGAATGGCTACACCTTC; cdr3_aa: CASSYSRDRAGNGYTF
j_call: TRBJ1-1; d_call: .; v_call: TRBV19; clone_size: once; cdr3_nt: TGTGCCAGTAGTCAAACAAGGGGCTGGCAGCCGAACACTGAAGCTTTCTTT; cdr3_aa: CASSQTRGWQPNTEAFF
j_call: TRBJ2-3; d_call: TRBD2; v_call: TRBV4-2; clone_size: .; cdr3_nt: TGTGCCAGCAGCCAAGCCGGGCGGGGGGGCCTCCCACACACAGATACGCAGTATTTT; cdr3_aa: CASSQAGRGGLPHTDTQYF
j_call: TRBJ1-5; d_call: .; v_call: TRBV21-1; clone_size: .; cdr3_nt: TGTGCCAGCAGCAGCGAAGACAGGGAGCCCTCGGATCAGCCCCAGCATTTT; cdr3_aa: CASSSEDREPSDQPQHF
j_call: TRBJ1-5; d_call: .; v_call: TRBV19; clone_size: .; cdr3_nt: TGTGCCAGTACCTCCGATGGGCAGGGAGGGCCCCAGCATTTT; cdr3_aa: CASTSDGQGGPQHF
j_call: TRBJ1-3; d_call: .; v_call: TRBV4-1; clone_size: .; cdr3_nt: TGCGCCAGCAGCCAAGATTGGAACAGGGCCGTCGGGAACACCATATATTTT; cdr3_aa: CASSQDWNRAVGNTIYF
j_call: TRBJ1-1; d_call: TRBD1; v_call: TRBV5-8; clone_size: .; cdr3_nt: TGTGCCAGCAGCTTGGGACAGGGGAAAGTCATGAACACTGAAGCTTTCTTT; cdr3_aa: CASSLGQGKVMNTEAFF
j_call: TRBJ2-1; d_call: TRBD2; v_call: TRBV2; clone_size: once; cdr3_nt: TGTGCCAGCAGAGCGACTAGCGGGGGATACAATGAGCAGTTCTTC; cdr3_aa: CASRATSGGYNEQFF
j_call: TRBJ2-7; d_call: TRBD2; v_call: TRBV4-3; clone_size: .; cdr3_nt: TGCGCCAGCAGCCAAGATAGACTAGCGGGAGGCCGGAACTACGAGCAGTACTTC; cdr3_aa: CASSQDRLAGGRNYEQYF